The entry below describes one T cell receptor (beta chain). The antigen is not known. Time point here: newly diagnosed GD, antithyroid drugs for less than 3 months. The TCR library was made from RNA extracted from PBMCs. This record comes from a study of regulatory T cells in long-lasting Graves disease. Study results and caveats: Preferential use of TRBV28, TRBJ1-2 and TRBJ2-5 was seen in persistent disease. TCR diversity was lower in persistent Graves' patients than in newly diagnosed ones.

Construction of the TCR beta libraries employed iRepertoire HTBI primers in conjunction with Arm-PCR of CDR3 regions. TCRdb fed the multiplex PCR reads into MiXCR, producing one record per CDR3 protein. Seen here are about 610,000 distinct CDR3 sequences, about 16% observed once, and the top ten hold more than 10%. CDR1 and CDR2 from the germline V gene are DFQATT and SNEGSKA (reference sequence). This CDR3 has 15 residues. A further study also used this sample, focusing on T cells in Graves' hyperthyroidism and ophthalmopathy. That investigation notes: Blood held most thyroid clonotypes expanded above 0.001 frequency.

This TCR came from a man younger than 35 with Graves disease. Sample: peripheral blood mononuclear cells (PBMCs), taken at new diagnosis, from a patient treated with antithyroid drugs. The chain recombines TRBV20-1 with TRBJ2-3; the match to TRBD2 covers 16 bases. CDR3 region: CSVGLAGGPGDTQYF. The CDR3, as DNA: TGCAGCGTGGGACTAGCGGGAGGGCCGGGAGATACGCAGTATTTT.